This T cell receptor beta chain emerged from a study of blood T cell repertoires in COVID-19. As for the study in general: The United States, Italy and Spain were the sources of the acute and convalescent COVID-19 samples. PBMCs, B-cell-depleted T cells, or T cells provided the cDNA or gDNA that made up the material.

This CDR3 has 17 amino acids. Germline loops: CDR1 SGDLS, CDR2 YYNGEE. J lost 6 bases, V lost 2 bases, and 13 bases had no gene match. Methods used by the authors: The assay estimated nucleated cells by amplifying reference gene primers. Profiling relied on immunoSEQ multiplex PCR, and the TCRdb table lists in-frame clones only, not all of them. V, J and clone size derive from that table, while D and trimming were established from the DNA sequence. The sample lists over 70,000 clones, approximately 84% occurring once. Seattle patients were enrolled while actively infected and followed longitudinally. Input material: peripheral blood. The sequence derives from a man aged 70 or older with COVID-19, enrolled during active disease. The V gene is TRBV9, the J gene TRBJ2-2; 7 nucleotides align to TRBD1. The CDR3 bases are TGTGCCAGCAGCGTGGGAATCCGGGACAGTCCCCCCGGGGAGCTGTTTTTT. It translates to CASSVGIRDSPPGELFF. The full variable domain, in which reference TRBV9 and TRBJ2-2 provide the parts outside the CDR3, is DSGVTQTPKHLITATGQRVTLRCSPRSGDLSVYWYQQSLDQGLQFLIQYYNGEERAKGNILERFSAQQFPDLHSELNLSSLELGDSALYFCASSVGIRDSPPGELFFGEGSRLTVL.